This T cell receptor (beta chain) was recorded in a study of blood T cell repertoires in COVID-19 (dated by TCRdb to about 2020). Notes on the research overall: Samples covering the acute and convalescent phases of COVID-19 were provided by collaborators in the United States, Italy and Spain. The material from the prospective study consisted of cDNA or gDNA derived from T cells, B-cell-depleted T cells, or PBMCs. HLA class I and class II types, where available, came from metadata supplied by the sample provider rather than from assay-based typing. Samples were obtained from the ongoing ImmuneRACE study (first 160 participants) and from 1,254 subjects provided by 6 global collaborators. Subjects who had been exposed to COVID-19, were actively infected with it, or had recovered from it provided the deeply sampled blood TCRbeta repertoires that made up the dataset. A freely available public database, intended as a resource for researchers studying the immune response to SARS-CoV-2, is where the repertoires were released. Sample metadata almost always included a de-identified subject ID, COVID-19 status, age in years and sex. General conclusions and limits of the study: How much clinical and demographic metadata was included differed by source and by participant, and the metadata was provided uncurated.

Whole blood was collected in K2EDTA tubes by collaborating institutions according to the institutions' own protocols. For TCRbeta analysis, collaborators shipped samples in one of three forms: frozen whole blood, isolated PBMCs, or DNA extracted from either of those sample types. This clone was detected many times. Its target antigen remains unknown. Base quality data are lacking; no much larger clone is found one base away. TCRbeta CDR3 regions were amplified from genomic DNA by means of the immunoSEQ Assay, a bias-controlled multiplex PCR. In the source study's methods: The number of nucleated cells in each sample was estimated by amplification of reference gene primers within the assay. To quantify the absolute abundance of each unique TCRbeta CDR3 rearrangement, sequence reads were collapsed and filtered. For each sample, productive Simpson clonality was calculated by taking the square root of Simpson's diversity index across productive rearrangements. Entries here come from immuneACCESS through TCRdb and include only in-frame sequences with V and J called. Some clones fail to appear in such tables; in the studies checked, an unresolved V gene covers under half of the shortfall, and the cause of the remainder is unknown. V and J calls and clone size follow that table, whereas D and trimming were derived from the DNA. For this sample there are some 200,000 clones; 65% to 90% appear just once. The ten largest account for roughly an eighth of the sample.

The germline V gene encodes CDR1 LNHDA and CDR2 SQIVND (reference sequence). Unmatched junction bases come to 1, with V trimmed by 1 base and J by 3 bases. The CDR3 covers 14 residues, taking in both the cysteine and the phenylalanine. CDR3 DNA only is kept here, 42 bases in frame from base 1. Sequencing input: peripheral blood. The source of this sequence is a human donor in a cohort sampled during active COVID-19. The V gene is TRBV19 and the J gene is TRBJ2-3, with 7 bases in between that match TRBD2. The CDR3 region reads CASSIGRETDTQYF. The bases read TGTGCCAGTAGTATAGGGCGGGAGACAGATACGCAGTATTTT.